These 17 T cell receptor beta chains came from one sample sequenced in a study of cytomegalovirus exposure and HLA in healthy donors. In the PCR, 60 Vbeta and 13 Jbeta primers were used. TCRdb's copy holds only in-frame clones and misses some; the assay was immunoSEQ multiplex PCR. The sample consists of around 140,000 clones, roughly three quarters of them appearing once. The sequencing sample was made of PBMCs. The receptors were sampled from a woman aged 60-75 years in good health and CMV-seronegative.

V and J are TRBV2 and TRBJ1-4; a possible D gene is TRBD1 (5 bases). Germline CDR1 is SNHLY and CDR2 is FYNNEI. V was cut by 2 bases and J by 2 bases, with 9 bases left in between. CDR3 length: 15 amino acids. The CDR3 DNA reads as TGTGCCAGCAGTGAACTAGGGGTCACTAATGAAAAACTGTTTTTT. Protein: CASSELGVTNEKLFF.

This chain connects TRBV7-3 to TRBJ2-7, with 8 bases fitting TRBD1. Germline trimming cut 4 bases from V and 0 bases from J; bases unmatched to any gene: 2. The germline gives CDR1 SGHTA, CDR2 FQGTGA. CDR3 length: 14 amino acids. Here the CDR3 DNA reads TGTGCCAGCAGCTCAGGACAGGGCTCCTACGAGCAGTACTTC. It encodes CASSSGQGSYEQYF. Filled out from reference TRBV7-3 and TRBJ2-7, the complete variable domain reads GAGVSQTPSNKVTEKGKYVELRCDPISGHTALYWYRQSLGQGPEFLIYFQGTGAADDSGLPNDRFFAVRPEGSVSTLKIQRTERGDSAVYLCASSSGQGSYEQYFGPGTRLTVT.

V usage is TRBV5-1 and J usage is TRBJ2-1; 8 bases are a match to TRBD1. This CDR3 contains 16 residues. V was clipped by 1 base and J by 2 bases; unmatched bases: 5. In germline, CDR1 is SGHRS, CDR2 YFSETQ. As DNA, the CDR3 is TGCGCCAGCAGCTTGACCGTGACAGGGGCCTACAATGAGCAGTTCTTC. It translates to CASSLTVTGAYNEQFF.

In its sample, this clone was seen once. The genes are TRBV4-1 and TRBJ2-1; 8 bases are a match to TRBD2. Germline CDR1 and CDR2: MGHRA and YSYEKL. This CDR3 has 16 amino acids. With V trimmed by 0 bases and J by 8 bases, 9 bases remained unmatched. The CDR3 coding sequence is TGCGCCAGCAGCCAAGATTGGGTAGCGGGGTCCCATGAGCAGTTCTTC. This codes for CASSQDWVAGSHEQFF.

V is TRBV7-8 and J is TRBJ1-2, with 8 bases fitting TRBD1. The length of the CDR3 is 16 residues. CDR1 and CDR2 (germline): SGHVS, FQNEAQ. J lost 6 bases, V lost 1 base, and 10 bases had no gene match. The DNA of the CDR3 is TGTGCCAGCAGCTTAGTGTTTCCAGGGGGCTCCGATGGCTACACCTTC. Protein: CASSLVFPGGSDGYTF.

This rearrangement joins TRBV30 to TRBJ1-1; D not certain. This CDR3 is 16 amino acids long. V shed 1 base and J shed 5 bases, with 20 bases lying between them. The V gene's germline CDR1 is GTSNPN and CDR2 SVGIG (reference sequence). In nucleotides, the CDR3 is TGTGCCTGGAGTGGAGCAGAGATGGGCCGTGAGACTGAAGCTTTCTTT. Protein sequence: CAWSGAEMGRETEAFF.

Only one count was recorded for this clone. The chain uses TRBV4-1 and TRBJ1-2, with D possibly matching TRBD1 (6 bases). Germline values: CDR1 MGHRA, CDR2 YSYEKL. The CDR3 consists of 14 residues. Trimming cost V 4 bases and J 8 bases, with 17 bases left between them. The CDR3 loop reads CASSPVGGGGGYTF. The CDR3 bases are TGCGCCAGCAGCCCGGTAGGGGGGGGTGGAGGCTACACCTTC.

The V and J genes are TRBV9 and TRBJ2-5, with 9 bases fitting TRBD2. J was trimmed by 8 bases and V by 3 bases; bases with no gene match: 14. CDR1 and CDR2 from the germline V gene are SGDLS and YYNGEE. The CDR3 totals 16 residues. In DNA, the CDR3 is TGTGCCAGCAGCGCAGTCCCTAGCGGGGAGGCAGAAACCCAGTACTTC. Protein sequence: CASSAVPSGEAETQYF.

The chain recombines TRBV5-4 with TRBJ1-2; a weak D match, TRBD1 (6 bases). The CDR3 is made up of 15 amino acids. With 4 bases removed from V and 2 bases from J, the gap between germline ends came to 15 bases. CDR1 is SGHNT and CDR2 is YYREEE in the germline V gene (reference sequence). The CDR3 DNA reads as TGTGCCAGCAGCCTGCGGACAGTAGGCAACTATGGCTACACCTTC. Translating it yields CASSLRTVGNYGYTF.

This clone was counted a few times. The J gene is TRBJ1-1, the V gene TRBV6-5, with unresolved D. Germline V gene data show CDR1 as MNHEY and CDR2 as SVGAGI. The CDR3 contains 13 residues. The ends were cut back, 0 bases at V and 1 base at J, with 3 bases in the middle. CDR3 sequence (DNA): TGTGCCAGCAGTTACTCCCAGAACACTGAAGCTTTCTTT. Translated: CASSYSQNTEAFF.

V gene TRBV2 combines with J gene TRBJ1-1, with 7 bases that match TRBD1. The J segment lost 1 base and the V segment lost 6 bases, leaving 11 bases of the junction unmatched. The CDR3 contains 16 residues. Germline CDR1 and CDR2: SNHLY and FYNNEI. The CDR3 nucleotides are TGTGCCAGCAGCTTACCCCAGGGACAGCAGAACACTGAAGCTTTCTTT. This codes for CASSLPQGQQNTEAFF.

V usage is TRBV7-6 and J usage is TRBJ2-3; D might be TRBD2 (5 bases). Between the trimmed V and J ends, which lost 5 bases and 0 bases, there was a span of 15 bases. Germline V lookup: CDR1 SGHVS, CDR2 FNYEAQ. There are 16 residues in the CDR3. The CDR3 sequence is CASSPRGAASTDTQYF. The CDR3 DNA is TGTGCCAGCAGCCCCCGGGGAGCGGCTAGCACAGATACGCAGTATTTT.

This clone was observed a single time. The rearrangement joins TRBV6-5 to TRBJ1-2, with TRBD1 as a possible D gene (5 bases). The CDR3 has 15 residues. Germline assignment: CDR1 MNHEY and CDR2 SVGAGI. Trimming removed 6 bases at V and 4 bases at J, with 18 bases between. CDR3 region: CASRTNTGGGYGYTF. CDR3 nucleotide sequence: TGTGCCAGCAGAACCAACACCGGGGGAGGCTATGGCTACACCTTC.

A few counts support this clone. The CDR3 here is CASSLVPGFSYGYTF. The CDR3 bases are TGTGCCAGCAGTTTAGTCCCCGGGTTTTCGTATGGCTACACCTTC. The V gene is TRBV28, the J gene TRBJ1-2; D gene uncertain. V shed 2 bases and J shed 5 bases, with 15 bases lying between them. Germline V lookup: CDR1 MDHEN, CDR2 SYDVKM. The CDR3 length is 15 residues.

In DNA, the CDR3 is TGTGCCAGCAGCGCCGGGACAGGGGGACATGGCTACACCTTC. Amino acids: CASSAGTGGHGYTF. The chain couples TRBV9 to TRBJ1-2, with 11 bases identical to TRBD1. The CDR3 length is 14 residues. The germline gives CDR1 SGDLS, CDR2 YYNGEE. J gave up 6 bases and V 3 bases, and 4 bases lay outside the gene matches.

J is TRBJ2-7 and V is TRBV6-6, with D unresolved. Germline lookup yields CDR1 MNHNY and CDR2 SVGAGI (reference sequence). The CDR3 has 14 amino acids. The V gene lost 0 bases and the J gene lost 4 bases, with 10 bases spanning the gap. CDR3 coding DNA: TGTGCCAGCAGTTACTCGTGGCAGCGATACGAGCAGTACTTC. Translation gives CASSYSWQRYEQYF.

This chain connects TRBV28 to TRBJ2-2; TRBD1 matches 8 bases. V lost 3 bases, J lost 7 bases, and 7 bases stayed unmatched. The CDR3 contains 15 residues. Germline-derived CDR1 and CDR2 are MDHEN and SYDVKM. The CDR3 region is CASSFSGTGVGELFF. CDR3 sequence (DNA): TGTGCCAGCAGTTTCTCCGGGACAGGTGTCGGGGAGCTGTTTTTT.